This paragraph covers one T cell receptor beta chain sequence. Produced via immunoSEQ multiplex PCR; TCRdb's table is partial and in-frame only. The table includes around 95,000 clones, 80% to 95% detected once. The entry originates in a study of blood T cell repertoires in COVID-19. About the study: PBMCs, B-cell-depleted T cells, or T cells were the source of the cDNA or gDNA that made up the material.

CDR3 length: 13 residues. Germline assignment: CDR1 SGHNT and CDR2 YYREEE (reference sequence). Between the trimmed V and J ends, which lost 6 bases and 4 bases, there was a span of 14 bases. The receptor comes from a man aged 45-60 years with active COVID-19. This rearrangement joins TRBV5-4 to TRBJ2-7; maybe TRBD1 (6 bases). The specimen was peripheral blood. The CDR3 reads CASTEQGKYEQYF. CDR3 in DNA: TGTGCCAGCACCGAACAGGGTAAATACGAGCAGTACTTC.